This TCR beta chain derives from a study of T cell changes during pregnancy in multiple sclerosis. TCRdb's copy holds only in-frame clones and misses some; the assay was immunoSEQ multiplex PCR. The profile shows about 57,000 clones, around 90% of them singletons. The ends lost 5 bases at V and 1 base at J; junction bases unmatched: 1. Germline V gene data show CDR1 as SNHLY and CDR2 as FYNNEI. The CDR3 contains 13 residues. This chain links TRBV2 with TRBJ1-1, with 7 bases identical to TRBD1. The sample in question was CD4+ T cells from peripheral blood mononuclear cells, obtained in the second trimester of pregnancy. The source is a female donor with multiple sclerosis, enrolled in a pregnancy study. In DNA, the CDR3 is TGTGCCAGCAGTAGACAGGGGAACACTGAAGCTTTCTTT. Translated, it gives CASSRQGNTEAFF.